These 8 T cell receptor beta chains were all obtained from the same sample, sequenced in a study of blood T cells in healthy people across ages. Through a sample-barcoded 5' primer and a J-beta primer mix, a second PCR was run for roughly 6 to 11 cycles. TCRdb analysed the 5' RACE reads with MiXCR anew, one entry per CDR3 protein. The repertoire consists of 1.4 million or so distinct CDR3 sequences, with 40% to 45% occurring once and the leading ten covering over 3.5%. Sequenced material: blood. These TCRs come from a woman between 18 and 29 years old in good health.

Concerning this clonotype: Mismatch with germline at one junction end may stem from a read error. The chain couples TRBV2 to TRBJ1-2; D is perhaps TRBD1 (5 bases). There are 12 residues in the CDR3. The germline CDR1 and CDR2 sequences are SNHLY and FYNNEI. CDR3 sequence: CASSEEGYDYTF. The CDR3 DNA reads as TGTGCCAGCAGCGAAGAGGGGTATGACTACACCTTC.

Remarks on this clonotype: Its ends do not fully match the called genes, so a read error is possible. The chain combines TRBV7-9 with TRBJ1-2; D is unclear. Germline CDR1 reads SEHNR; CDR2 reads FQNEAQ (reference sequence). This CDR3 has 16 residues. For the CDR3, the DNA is TGTGCCAGCAGCTTAGCGACGACAACTTGGCCCTATGGCCACACCTTC. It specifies CASSLATTTWPYGHTF.

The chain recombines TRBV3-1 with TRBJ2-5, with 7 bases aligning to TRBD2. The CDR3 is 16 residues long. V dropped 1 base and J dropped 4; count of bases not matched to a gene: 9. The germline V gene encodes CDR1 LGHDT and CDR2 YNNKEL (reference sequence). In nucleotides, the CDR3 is TGTGCCAGCAGCCAAGGGCGGGAGAAAGGTGGAGAGACCCAGTACTTC. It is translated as CASSQGREKGGETQYF.

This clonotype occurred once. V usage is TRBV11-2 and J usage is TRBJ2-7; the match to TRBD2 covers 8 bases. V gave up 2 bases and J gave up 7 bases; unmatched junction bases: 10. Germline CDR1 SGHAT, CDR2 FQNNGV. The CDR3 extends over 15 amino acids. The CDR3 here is CASSLFRGGKGEQYF. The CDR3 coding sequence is TGTGCCAGCAGCTTATTCCGGGGGGGAAAGGGTGAGCAGTACTTC.

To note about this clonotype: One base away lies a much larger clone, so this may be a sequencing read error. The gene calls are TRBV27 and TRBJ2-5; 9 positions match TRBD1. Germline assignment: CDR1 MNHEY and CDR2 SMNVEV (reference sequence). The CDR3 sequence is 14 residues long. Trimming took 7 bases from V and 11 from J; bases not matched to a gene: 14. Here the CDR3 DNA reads TGTGCCAGCAACAACAGGGGGCCCTCTTACAAGCAGTACTTC. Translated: CASNNRGPSYKQYF.

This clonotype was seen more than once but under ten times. CDR3 sequence (DNA): TGTGCCAGCAGCGTATCCCTTTATCAGCCCCAGCATTTT. This translates into CASSVSLYQPQHF. V and J are TRBV9 and TRBJ1-5; D gene ambiguous. This CDR3 is built from 13 residues. Germline assignment: CDR1 SGDLS and CDR2 YYNGEE. The V end lost 1 base, the J end lost 5 bases, and 7 bases lay between the germline ends.

The CDR3 loop is CASSLANGQNTEAFF. CDR3 nucleotide sequence: TGTGCCAGCAGCTTAGCGAACGGCCAGAACACTGAAGCTTTCTTT. This rearrangement joins TRBV7-2 to TRBJ1-1, with D uncertain. The germline V gene has CDR1 SGHTA and CDR2 FQGNSA. This CDR3 contains 15 residues. V was pared by 0 bases and J by 1 base, with 9 bases between.

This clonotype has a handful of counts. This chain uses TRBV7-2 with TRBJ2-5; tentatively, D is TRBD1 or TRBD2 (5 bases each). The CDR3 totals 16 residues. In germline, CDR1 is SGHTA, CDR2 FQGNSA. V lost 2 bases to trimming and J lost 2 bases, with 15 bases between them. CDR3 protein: CASSLSVSGLQETQYF. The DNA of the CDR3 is TGTGCCAGCAGCTTATCGGTGTCGGGGCTTCAAGAGACCCAGTACTTC.